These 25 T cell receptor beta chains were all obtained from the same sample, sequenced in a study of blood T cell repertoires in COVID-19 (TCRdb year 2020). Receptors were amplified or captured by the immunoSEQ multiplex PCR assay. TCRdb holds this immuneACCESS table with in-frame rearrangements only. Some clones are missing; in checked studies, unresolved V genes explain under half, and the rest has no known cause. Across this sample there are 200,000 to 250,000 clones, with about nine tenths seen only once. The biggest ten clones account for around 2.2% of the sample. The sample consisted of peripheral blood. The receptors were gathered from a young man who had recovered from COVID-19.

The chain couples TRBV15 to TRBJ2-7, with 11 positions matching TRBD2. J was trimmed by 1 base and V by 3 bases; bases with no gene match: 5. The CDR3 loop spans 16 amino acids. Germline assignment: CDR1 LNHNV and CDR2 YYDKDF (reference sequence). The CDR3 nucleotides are TGTGCCACCAGCAGGGGACTAGCGGCCTTTTCCTACGAGCAGTACTTC. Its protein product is CATSRGLAAFSYEQYF. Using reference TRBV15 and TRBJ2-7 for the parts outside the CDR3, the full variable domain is DAMVIQNPRYQVTQFGKPVTLSCSQTLNHNVMYWYQQKSSQAPKLLFHYYDKDFNNEADTPDNFQSRRPNTSFCFLDIRSPGLGDTAMYLCATSRGLAAFSYEQYFGPGTRLTVT.

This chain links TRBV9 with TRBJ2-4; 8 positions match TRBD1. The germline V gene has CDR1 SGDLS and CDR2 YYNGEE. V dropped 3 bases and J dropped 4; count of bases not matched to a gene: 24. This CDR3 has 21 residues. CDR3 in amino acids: CASSDLDRDGAWYGGKNIQYF. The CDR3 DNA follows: TGTGCCAGCAGCGATTTGGACAGGGACGGGGCATGGTATGGAGGGAAAAACATTCAGTACTTC. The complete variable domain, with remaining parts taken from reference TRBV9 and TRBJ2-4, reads DSGVTQTPKHLITATGQRVTLRCSPRSGDLSVYWYQQSLDQGLQFLIQYYNGEERAKGNILERFSAQQFPDLHSELNLSSLELGDSALYFCASSDLDRDGAWYGGKNIQYFGAGTRLSVL.

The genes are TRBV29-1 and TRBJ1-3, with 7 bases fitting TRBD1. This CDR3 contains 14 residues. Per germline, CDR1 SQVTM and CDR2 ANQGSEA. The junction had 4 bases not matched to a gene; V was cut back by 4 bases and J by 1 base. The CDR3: CSVAPRGSGNTIYF. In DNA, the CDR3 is TGCAGCGTTGCCCCCAGGGGGTCTGGAAACACCATATATTTT.

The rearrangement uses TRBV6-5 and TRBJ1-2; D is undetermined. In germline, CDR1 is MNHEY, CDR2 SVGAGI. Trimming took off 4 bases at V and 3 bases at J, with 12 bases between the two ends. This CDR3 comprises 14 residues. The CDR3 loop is CASSSTNFDYGYTF. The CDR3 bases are TGTGCCAGCAGTTCTACTAACTTCGACTATGGCTACACCTTC.

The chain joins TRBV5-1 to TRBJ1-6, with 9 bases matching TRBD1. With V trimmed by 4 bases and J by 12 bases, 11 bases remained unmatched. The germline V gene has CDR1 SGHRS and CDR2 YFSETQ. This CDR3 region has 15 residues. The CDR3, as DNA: TGCGCCAGCAGCCCTAATACACAGGGGGCAGGACCCCTCCACTTT. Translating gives CASSPNTQGAGPLHF.

The CDR3 DNA is TGTGCCAGCAGCCCTGACAGCCGCTCACCCCTCCACTTT. Its protein product is CASSPDSRSPLHF. The rearrangement links TRBV11-2 to TRBJ1-6; maybe TRBD1 (5 bases). Germline loops: CDR1 SGHAT, CDR2 FQNNGV. CDR3 length: 13 residues. Trimming stripped 5 bases from V and 10 bases from J, with 12 bases between.

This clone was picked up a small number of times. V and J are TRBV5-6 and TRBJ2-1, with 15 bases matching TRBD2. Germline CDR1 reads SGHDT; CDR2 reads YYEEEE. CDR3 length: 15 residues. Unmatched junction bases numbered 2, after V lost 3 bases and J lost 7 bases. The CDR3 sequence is CASSSGTSGGNEQFF. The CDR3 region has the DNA TGTGCCAGCAGCTCGGGGACTAGCGGGGGGAATGAGCAGTTCTTC.

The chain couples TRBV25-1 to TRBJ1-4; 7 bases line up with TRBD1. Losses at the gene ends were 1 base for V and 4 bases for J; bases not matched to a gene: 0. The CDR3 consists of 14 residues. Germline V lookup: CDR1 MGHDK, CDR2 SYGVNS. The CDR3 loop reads CASSEWDSNEKLFF. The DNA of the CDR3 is TGTGCCAGCAGTGAATGGGACAGTAATGAAAAACTGTTTTTT.

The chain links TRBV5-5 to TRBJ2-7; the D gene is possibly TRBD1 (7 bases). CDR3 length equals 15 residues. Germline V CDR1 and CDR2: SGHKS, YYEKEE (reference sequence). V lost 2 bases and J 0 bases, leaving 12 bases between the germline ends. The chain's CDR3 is CASSFQGGPSYEQYF. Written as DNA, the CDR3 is TGTGCCAGCAGCTTTCAGGGGGGTCCCTCCTACGAGCAGTACTTC.

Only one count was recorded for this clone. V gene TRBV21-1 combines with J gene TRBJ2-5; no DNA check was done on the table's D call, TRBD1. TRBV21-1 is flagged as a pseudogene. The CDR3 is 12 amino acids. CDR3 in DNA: TGTGATAGAGAGGGGGACGGAGAGACCCAGTACTTC. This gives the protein CDREGDGETQYF.

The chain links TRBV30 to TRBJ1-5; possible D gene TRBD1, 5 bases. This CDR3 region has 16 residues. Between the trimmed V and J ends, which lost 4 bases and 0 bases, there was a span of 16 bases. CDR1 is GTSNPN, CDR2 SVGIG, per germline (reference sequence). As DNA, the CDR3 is TGTGCCTGGAAGATTGAGAAGGGGAATAGCAATCAGCCCCAGCATTTT. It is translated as CAWKIEKGNSNQPQHF.

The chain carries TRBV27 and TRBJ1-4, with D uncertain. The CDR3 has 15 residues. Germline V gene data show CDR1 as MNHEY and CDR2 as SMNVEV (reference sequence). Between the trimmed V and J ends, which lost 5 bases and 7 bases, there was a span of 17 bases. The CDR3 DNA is TGTGCCAGCAGTCCCCGCGAGGGTCGGGTTGAAAAACTGTTTTTT. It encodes CASSPREGRVEKLFF.

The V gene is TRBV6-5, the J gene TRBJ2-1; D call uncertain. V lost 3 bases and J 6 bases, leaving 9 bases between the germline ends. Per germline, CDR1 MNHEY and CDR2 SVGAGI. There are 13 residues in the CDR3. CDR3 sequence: CASSYWLANEQFF. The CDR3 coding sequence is TGTGCCAGCAGTTATTGGCTCGCCAATGAGCAGTTCTTC.

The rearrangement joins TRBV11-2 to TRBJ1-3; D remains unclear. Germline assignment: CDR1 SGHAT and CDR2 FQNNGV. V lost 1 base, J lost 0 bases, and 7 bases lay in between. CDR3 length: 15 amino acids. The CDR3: CASSLGPSSGNTIYF. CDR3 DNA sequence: TGTGCCAGCAGCTTAGGTCCGAGCTCTGGAAACACCATATATTTT.

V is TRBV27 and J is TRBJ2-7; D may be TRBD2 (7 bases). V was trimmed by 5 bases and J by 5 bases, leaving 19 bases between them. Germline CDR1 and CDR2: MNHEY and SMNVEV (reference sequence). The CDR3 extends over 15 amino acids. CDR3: CASSLIPRGGDEQYF. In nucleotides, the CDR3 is TGTGCCAGCAGTCTAATCCCGAGGGGGGGTGACGAGCAGTACTTC.

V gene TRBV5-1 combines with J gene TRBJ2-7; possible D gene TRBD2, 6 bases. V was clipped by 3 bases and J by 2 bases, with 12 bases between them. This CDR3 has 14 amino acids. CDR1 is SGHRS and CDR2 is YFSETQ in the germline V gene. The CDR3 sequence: CASSWDGGAYEQYF. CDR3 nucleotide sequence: TGCGCCAGCAGCTGGGACGGAGGGGCCTACGAGCAGTACTTC.

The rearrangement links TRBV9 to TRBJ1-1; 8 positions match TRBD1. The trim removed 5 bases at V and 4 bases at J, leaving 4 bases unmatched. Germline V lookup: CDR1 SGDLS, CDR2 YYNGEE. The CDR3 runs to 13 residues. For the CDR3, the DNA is TGTGCCAGCAGTGCCGGACAGGGCACTGAAGCTTTCTTT. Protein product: CASSAGQGTEAFF.

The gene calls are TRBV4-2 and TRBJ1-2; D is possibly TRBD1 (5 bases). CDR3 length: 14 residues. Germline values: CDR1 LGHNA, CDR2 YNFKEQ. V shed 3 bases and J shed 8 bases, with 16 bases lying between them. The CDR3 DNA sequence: TGTGCCAGCAGCCAGCGGGGCAGGGAGCAAGGCTACACCTTC. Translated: CASSQRGREQGYTF.

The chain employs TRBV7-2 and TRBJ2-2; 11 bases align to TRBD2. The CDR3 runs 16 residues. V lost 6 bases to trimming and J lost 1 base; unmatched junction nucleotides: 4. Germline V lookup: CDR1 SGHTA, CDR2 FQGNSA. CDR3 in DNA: TGTGCCAGCAGATATAGCGGGGGGGTGAACACCGGGGAGCTGTTTTTT. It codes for CASRYSGGVNTGELFF.

As DNA, the CDR3 is TGTGCCAGCACCCTGACAGGGACCACTGAAGCTTTCTTT. It specifies CASTLTGTTEAFF. J is TRBJ1-1 and V is TRBV12-3 or TRBV12-4, with 7 positions matching TRBD1. The length of the CDR3 is 13 residues. J was trimmed by 4 bases and V by 7 bases; bases with no gene match: 6.

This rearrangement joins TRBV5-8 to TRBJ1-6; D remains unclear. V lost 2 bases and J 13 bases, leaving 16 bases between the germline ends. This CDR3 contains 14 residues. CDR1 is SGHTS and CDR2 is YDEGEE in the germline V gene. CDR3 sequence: CASSFSRARAPLHF. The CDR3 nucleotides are TGTGCCAGCAGCTTCTCGAGGGCTCGGGCCCCCCTCCACTTT.

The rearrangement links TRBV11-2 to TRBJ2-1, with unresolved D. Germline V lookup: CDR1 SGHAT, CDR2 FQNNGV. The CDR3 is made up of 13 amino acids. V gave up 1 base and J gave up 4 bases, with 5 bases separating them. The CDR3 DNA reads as TGTGCCAGCAGCTTAGGTTCATACAATGAGCAGTTCTTC. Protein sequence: CASSLGSYNEQFF.

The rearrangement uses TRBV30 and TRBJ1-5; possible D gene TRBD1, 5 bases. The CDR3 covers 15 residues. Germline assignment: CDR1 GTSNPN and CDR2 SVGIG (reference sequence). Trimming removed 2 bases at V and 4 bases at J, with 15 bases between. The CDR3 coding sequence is TGTGCCTGGAGTAGGGGCGTAGTTGGGAATCAGCCCCAGCATTTT. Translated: CAWSRGVVGNQPQHF.

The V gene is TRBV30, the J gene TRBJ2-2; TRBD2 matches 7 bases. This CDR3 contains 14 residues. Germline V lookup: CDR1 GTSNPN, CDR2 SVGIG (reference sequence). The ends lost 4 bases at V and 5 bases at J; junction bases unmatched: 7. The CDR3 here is CAWMGGMNTGELFF. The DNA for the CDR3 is TGTGCCTGGATGGGAGGGATGAATACCGGGGAGCTGTTTTTT.

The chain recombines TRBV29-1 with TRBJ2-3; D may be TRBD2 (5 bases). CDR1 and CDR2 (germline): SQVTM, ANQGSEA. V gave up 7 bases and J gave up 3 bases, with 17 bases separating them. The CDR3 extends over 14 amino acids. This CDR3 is CSASFSVRTDTQYF. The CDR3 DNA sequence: TGCAGCGCTAGCTTTAGCGTTAGGACAGATACGCAGTATTTT.